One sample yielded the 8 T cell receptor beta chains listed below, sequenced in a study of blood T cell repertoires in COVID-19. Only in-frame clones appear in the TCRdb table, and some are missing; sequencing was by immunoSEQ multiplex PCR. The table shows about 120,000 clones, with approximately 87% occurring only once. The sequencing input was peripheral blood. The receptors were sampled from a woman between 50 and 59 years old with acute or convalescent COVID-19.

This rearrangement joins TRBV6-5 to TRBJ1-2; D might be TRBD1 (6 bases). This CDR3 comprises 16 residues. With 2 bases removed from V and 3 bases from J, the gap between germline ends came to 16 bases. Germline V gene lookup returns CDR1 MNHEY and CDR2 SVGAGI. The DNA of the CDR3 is TGTGCCAGCAGTTACGGTTGGCAGGGGTCTCACTATGGCTACACCTTC. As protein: CASSYGWQGSHYGYTF.

The DNA of the CDR3 is TGTGCCAGCTCAACTCGCTTATCGGGAGGGAATCAAGAGACCCAGTACTTC. The encoded protein is CASSTRLSGGNQETQYF. The V call is TRBV18, the J call TRBJ2-5, with TRBD2 matching over 8 bases. Germline lookup yields CDR1 KGHSH and CDR2 LQKENI. The V and J ends lost 5 bases and 2 bases, in that order; junction bases with no gene match: 13. The CDR3 consists of 17 residues.

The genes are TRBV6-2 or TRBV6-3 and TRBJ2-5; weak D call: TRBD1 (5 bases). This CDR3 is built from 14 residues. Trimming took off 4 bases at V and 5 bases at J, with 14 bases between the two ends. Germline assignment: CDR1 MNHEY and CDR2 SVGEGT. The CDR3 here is CASSFTQGAETQYF. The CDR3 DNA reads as TGTGCCAGCAGTTTCACTCAGGGTGCGGAGACCCAGTACTTC.

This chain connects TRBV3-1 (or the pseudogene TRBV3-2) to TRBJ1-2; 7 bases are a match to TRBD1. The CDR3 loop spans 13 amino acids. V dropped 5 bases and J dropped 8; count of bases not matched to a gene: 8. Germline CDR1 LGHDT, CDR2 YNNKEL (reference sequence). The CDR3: CASSSGTARGYTF. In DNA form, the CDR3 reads TGTGCCAGCAGCTCCGGGACAGCTCGAGGCTACACCTTC.

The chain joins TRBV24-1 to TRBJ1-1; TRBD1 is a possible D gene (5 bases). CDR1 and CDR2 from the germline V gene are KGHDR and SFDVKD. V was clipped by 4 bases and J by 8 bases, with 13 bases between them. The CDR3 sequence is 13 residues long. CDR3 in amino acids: CATSDSARVEAFF. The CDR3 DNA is TGTGCCACCAGTGACTCGGCCAGGGTAGAAGCTTTCTTT.

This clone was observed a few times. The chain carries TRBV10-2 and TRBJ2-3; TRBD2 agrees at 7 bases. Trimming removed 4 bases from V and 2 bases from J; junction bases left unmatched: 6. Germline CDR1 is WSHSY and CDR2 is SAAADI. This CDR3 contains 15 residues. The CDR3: CASSAGRRVTDTQYF. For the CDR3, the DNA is TGCGCCAGCAGTGCCGGGAGGCGGGTCACAGATACGCAGTATTTT.

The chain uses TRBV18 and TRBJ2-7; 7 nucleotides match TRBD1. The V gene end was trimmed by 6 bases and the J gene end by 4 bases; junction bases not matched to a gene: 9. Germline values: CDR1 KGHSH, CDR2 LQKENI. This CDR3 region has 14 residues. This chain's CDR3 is CASSSNRGRYEQYF. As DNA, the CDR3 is TGTGCCAGCTCTTCCAACAGGGGCAGGTACGAGCAGTACTTC.

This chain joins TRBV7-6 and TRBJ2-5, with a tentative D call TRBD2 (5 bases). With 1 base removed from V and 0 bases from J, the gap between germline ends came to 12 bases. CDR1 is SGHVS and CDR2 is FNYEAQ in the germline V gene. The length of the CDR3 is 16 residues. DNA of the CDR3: TGTGCCAGCAGCTTAGGAGGTCGGGGAAACCAAGAGACCCAGTACTTC. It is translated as CASSLGGRGNQETQYF.